Below are 20 T cell receptor beta chains sequenced from a single sample in a study of post-analysis software for immune sequencing data. General observations from the study: Roughly five TRBV segments were significantly more frequent in patients than in controls. TRBV5-6, TRBV5-1 and TRBV20-1 were among these segments.

Their cognate antigens are unknown. Sequencing libraries made from TCR beta cDNA carried unique molecular identifiers. TCRdb used MiXCR to reprocess the PCR reads, holding one entry per CDR3 protein. The repertoire holds some 690,000 distinct CDR3 sequences, approximately 59% seen once, with about 10% in the top ten. What was sequenced was blood. The receptors here all came from a girl aged 2-10 years with multiple sclerosis.

This clonotype showed up just once. This chain uses TRBV7-4 with TRBJ1-5, with 9 bases identical to TRBD1. The junction had 9 bases not matched to a gene; V was cut back by 3 bases and J by 6 bases. Germline V gives CDR1 SGHVT, CDR2 SQSDAQ. There are 16 residues in the CDR3. CDR3 residues: CASSFRHTGGRQPQHF. The CDR3 DNA sequence: TGTGCCAGCAGCTTTCGGCACACAGGGGGCCGTCAGCCCCAGCATTTT.

The chain uses TRBV28 and TRBJ2-7, with TRBD1 identical over 8 bases. Looked up from germline, CDR1 is MDHEN and CDR2 is SYDVKM. The CDR3 is 14 amino acids. Unmatched junction bases numbered 11, after V lost 4 bases and J lost 9 bases. Here the CDR3 DNA reads TGTGCCAGCAGTTCAGGACAGGGAACTACTGGGCAGTACTTC. Translation: CASSSGQGTTGQYF.

The V gene is TRBV3-1, the J gene TRBJ2-6; D gene ambiguous. Trimming left V 6 bases short and J 0 bases short, with 9 bases between. Germline V gene sequence: CDR1 LGHDT, CDR2 YNNKEL (reference sequence). The CDR3 has 15 amino acids. The CDR3 DNA is TGTGCCAGCAGGCCACCAGGCTCTGGGGCCAACGTCCTGACTTTC. Translating it yields CASRPPGSGANVLTF.

This clonotype was counted only a few times. The V call is TRBV6-1, the J call TRBJ1-2, with D unclear. V was shortened by 1 base and J by 10 bases, with 4 bases between the two germline ends. This CDR3 has 10 amino acids. CDR1 and CDR2 (germline): MNHNS, SASEGT. CDR3 nucleotides: TGTGCCAGCAGTGAAGGGCCCTACACCTTC. Its protein product is CASSEGPYTF.

The chain couples TRBV20-1 to TRBJ2-5; D is perhaps TRBD1 or TRBD2 (6 bases each). Germline V CDR1 and CDR2: DFQATT, SNEGSKA (reference sequence). V lost 5 bases, J lost 5 bases, and 18 bases lay in between. The CDR3 consists of 14 residues. The chain's CDR3 is CSAGLAKGGETQYF. The CDR3 coding sequence is TGCAGTGCTGGCCTAGCGAAAGGGGGGGAGACCCAGTACTTC.

The chain uses TRBV4-1 and TRBJ2-7, with unresolved D. V lost 2 bases to trimming and J lost 3 bases, with 8 bases between them. The CDR3 is made up of 13 amino acids. Germline lookup yields CDR1 MGHRA and CDR2 YSYEKL. CDR3 bases: TGCGCCAGCAGCCAAAGTAGGAACTACGAGCAGTACTTC. This encodes CASSQSRNYEQYF.

V usage is TRBV6-2 or TRBV6-3 and J usage is TRBJ1-5; D remains ambiguous. Trimming took 6 bases from V and 10 from J, leaving 19 bases between them. CDR1 and CDR2 from the germline V gene are MNHEY and SVGEGT. The CDR3 consists of 14 residues. CDR3 in DNA: TGTGCCAGCAGCCGATGGTTAGAAAAGCGTCCCCAGCATTTT. Translated: CASSRWLEKRPQHF.

V usage is TRBV29-1 and J usage is TRBJ1-1; a weak D match, TRBD1 (5 bases). This CDR3 region has 13 residues. The V end was cut by 6 bases, the J end by 0 bases, with 11 bases between. Looked up from germline, CDR1 is SQVTM and CDR2 is ANQGSEA. The CDR3 region is CSVAPDMNTEAFF. Written as DNA, the CDR3 is TGCAGCGTCGCCCCGGACATGAACACTGAAGCTTTCTTT.

This clonotype has just one count. A much bigger clone sits one base away, suggesting this may be a read error. The chain links TRBV21-1 to TRBJ2-5; TRBD1 is taken as the D call from the table, unchecked against the DNA. TRBV21-1 is deemed a pseudogene. This CDR3 comprises 14 residues. This chain's CDR3 is CASSPGESQETQYF. Here the CDR3 DNA reads TGTGCCAGCAGCCCGGGAGAGTCCCAAGAGACCCAGTACTTC.

This chain links TRBV6-2 or TRBV6-3 with TRBJ2-1, with D hard to call. V dropped 6 bases and J dropped 4 bases, with 16 bases sitting between them. Germline V CDR1 and CDR2: MNHEY, SVGEGT. This CDR3 contains 15 residues. As DNA, the CDR3 is TGTGCCAGCAGCCCGAGGCGGAAGCTTTACAATGAGCAGTTCTTC. It encodes CASSPRRKLYNEQFF.

This chain connects TRBV5-1 to TRBJ1-1; D gene ambiguous. The CDR3 is made up of 15 amino acids. The ends were cut back, 0 bases at V and 4 bases at J, with 13 bases in the middle. Looked up from germline, CDR1 is SGHRS and CDR2 is YFSETQ. The CDR3, as DNA: TGCGCCAGCAGCTTGGGGAGGTCGGGTGGCACTGAAGCTTTCTTT. Translation gives CASSLGRSGGTEAFF. The entire variable domain, with the rest obtained from reference TRBV5-1 and TRBJ1-1, is as follows: KAGVTQTPRYLIKTRGQQVTLSCSPISGHRSVSWYQQTPGQGLQFLFEYFSETQRNKGNFPGRFSGRQFSNSRSEMNVSTLELGDSALYLCASSLGRSGGTEAFFGQGTRLTVV.

The rearrangement joins TRBV12-3 or TRBV12-4 to TRBJ2-5; no firm D call. V was shortened by 6 bases and J by 2 bases, with 13 bases between the two germline ends. This CDR3 region has 14 residues. CDR3 residues: CASSLHQMQETQYF. CDR3 coding DNA: TGTGCCAGCAGCTTACACCAAATGCAAGAGACCCAGTACTTC.

The chain has TRBV12-3 or TRBV12-4 and TRBJ1-5, with D possibly TRBD1 on 6 matching bases. Deletions cut 7 bases from V and 1 base from J, with 17 bases between. The CDR3 loop spans 16 amino acids. The CDR3 DNA reads as TGTGCCAGCACCGATCCCTGGACAGAGAGCAATCAGCCCCAGCATTTT. Its protein product is CASTDPWTESNQPQHF.

This sequence joins TRBV7-9 and TRBJ2-6; 7 bases map to TRBD1. The CDR3 has 16 residues. Germline CDR1 reads SEHNR; CDR2 reads FQNEAQ (reference sequence). The ends lost 5 bases at V and 1 base at J; junction bases unmatched: 5. CDR3 in DNA: TGTGCCAGCAGCCAGGGGGTGACTTCTGGGGCCAACGTCCTGACTTTC. This encodes CASSQGVTSGANVLTF. Combining the CDR3 with reference TRBV7-9 and TRBJ2-6 gives the whole variable domain DTGVSQNPRHKITKRGQNVTFRCDPISEHNRLYWYRQTLGQGPEFLTYFQNEAQLEKSRLLSDRFSAERPKGSFSTLEIQRTEQGDSAMYLCASSQGVTSGANVLTFGAGSRLTVL.

This clonotype occurred a few times. The chain has TRBV7-6 and TRBJ2-1; perhaps TRBD2 as D (5 bases). Trimming cost V 7 bases and J 2 bases, with 15 bases left between them. CDR3 length equals 15 residues. In germline, CDR1 is SGHVS, CDR2 FNYEAQ. The CDR3 here is CASTLRAEAYNEQFF. The CDR3 coding sequence is TGTGCCAGCACCCTCAGAGCGGAGGCCTACAATGAGCAGTTCTTC.

J is TRBJ1-1 and V is TRBV10-3; TRBD1 aligns across 8 bases. V lost 9 bases, J lost 5 bases, and 5 bases stayed unmatched. The germline V gene has CDR1 ENHRY and CDR2 SYGVKD. This CDR3 region has 12 residues. CDR3 nucleotides: TGTGCCATTGGACAGGGTCGGACTGAAGCTTTCTTT. Amino acids: CAIGQGRTEAFF.

V is TRBV25-1 and J is TRBJ2-3; possibly TRBD1 for D (6 bases). CDR3 length equals 14 residues. Germline V gives CDR1 MGHDK, CDR2 SYGVNS. With 1 base removed from V and 2 bases from J, the gap between germline ends came to 7 bases. DNA of the CDR3: TGTGCCAGCAGTGAATGGACAGTCACAGATACGCAGTATTTT. It is translated as CASSEWTVTDTQYF. The full variable domain, with the rest looked up from reference TRBV25-1 and TRBJ2-3, is EADIYQTPRYLVIGTGKKITLECSQTMGHDKMYWYQQDPGMELHLIHYSYGVNSTEKGDLSSESTVSRIRTEHFPLTLESARPSHTSQYLCASSEWTVTDTQYFGPGTRLTVL.

The V gene is TRBV5-1, the J gene TRBJ2-3, with D possibly being TRBD1 (6 bases). V lost 4 bases, J lost 0 bases, and 12 bases lay in between. The CDR3 covers 15 residues. The germline V gene encodes CDR1 SGHRS and CDR2 YFSETQ. Here the CDR3 reads CASSTGTPSTDTQYF. CDR3 coding DNA: TGCGCCAGCAGCACCGGGACACCTAGCACAGATACGCAGTATTTT.

The chain has TRBV7-9 and TRBJ2-1; 9 nucleotides agree with TRBD2. The CDR3 runs to 15 residues. The V gene end was trimmed by 1 base and the J gene end by 7 bases; junction bases not matched to a gene: 5. CDR1 is SEHNR and CDR2 is FQNEAQ in the germline V gene (reference sequence). This CDR3 reads CASSLGGLAGNEQFF. CDR3 nucleotides: TGTGCCAGCAGCTTAGGGGGACTAGCTGGTAATGAGCAGTTCTTC.

The chain carries TRBV15 and TRBJ1-5, with 10 positions matching TRBD1. V was pared by 0 bases and J by 5 bases, with 1 base of the junction left unmatched. The germline V gene encodes CDR1 LNHNV and CDR2 YYDKDF (reference sequence). The CDR3 is 15 residues long. CDR3 amino acids: CATSRETGGHQPQHF. CDR3 in DNA: TGTGCCACCAGCAGAGAGACAGGGGGCCATCAGCCCCAGCATTTT. Together with reference TRBV15 and TRBJ1-5, the CDR3 gives the full variable domain: DAMVIQNPRYQVTQFGKPVTLSCSQTLNHNVMYWYQQKSSQAPKLLFHYYDKDFNNEADTPDNFQSRRPNTSFCFLDIRSPGLGDTAMYLCATSRETGGHQPQHFGDGTRLSIL.